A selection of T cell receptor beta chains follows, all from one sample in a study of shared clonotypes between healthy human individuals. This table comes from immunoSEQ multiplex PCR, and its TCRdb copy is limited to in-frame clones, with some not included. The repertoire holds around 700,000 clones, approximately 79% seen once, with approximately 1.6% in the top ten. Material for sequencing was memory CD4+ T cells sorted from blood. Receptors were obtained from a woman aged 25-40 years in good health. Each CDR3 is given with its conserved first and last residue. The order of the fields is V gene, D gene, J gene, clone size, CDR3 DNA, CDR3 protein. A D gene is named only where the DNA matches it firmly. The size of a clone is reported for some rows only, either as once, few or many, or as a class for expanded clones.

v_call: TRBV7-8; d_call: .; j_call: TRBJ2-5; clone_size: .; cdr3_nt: TGTGCCAGCTCCGGAGGTCTCAGCCAAGAGACCCAGTACTTC; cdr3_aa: CASSGGLSQETQYF
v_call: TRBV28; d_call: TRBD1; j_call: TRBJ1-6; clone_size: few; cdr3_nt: TGTGCCAGCAGCTTTGGACAGGAAAATTCACCCCTCCACTTT; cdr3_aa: CASSFGQENSPLHF
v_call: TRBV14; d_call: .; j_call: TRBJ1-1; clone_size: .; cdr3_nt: TGTGCCAGCAGCCAAGAGAACCGGTTCCGTGAAGCTTTCTTT; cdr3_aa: CASSQENRFREAFF
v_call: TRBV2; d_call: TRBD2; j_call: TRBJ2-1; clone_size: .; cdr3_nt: TGTGCCAGCAGGTCTGACGGGACTAGCGGGAGGGGAGCCTACAATGAGCAGTTCTTC; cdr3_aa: CASRSDGTSGRGAYNEQFF
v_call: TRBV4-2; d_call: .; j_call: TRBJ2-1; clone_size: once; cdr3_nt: TGTGCCAGCAGTCGGGACCCCGGGGATGAGCAGTTCTTC; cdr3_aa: CASSRDPGDEQFF
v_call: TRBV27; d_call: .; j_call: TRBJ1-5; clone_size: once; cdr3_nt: TGTGCCAGCAGCCGCAGGGAATCCAGCAATCAGCCCCAGCATTTT; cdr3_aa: CASSRRESSNQPQHF
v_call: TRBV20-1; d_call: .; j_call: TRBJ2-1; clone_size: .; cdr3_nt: TGCAGTGCCCCGACCCACAATGAGCAGTTCTTC; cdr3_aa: CSAPTHNEQFF
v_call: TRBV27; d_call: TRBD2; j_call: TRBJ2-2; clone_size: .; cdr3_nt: TGTGCCAGCAGCCGGGGGGTAAACACCGGGGAGCTGTTTTTT; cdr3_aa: CASSRGVNTGELFF
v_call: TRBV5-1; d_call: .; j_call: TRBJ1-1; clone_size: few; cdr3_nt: TGCGCCAGCAGCTTCCGGACTTCACGAACCAACACTGAAGCTTTCTTT; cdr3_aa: CASSFRTSRTNTEAFF
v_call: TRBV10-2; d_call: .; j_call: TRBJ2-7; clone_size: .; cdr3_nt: TGCGCCACCACCCGGGATGTGGAATCCTACGAGCAGTACTTC; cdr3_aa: CATTRDVESYEQYF
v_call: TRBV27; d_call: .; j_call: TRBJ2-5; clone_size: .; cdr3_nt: TGTGCCAGCAGTTCCCCGGGCTGGGCCGAGACCCAGTACTTC; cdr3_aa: CASSSPGWAETQYF
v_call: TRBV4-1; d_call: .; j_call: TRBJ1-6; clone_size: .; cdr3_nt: TGCGCCAGCAGCCAAGGGTGGGACCAAGTACTTCCCCTCCACTTT; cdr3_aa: CASSQGWDQVLPLHF
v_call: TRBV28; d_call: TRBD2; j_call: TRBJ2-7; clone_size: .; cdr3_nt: TGTGCCAGCACTGGTGGCGGGAGGGTTGGAGAGCAGTACTTC; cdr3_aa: CASTGGGRVGEQYF
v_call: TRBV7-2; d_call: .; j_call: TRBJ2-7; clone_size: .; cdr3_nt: TGTGCCAGCAGCTGGGGACTTCTCCTCTACGAGCAGTACTTC; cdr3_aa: CASSWGLLLYEQYF
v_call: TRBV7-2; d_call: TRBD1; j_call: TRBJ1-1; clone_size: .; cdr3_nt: TGTGCCAGCAGAAAACAGGGGAAAGTCACTGAAGCTTTCTTT; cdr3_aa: CASRKQGKVTEAFF
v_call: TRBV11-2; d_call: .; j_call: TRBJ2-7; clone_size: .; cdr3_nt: TGTGCCAGCAGCTCGAACGCAGGATATGCCTACGAGCAGTACTTC; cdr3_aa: CASSSNAGYAYEQYF
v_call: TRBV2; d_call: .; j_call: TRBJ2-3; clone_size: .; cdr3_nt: TGTGCCAGCAGGTTATTAGATACGCAGTATTTT; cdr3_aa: CASRLLDTQYF
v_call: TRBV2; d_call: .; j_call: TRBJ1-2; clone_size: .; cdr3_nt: TGTGCCAGCAGGGAAGGACAGACGGCTAACTATGGCTACACCTTC; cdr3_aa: CASREGQTANYGYTF
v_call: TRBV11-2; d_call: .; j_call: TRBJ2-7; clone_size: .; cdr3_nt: TGTGCCAGCAGCCTTATATCCAGGGGCAGTGACTACGAGCAGTACTTC; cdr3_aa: CASSLISRGSDYEQYF
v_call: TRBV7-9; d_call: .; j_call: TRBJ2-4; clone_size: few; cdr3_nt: TGTGCCAGCAGCTGGGACACAAACATTCAGTACTTC; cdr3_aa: CASSWDTNIQYF
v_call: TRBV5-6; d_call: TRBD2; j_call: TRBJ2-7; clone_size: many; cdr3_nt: TGTGCCAGCAGCCGGAGGCTAGCGGGAGACGAGCAGTACTTC; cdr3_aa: CASSRRLAGDEQYF
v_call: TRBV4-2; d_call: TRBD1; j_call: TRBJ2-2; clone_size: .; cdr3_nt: TGTGCCAGCAGCAAACAGGGGGCTGTGAACACCGGGGAGCTGTTTTTT; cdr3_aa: CASSKQGAVNTGELFF
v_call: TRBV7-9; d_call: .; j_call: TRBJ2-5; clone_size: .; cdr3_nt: TGTGCCAGCAGCCAGGGAGTCGCGAGGGAGACCCAGTACTTC; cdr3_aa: CASSQGVARETQYF
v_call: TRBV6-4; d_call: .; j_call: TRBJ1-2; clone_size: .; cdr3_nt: TGTGCCAGCAGTGACGGCGGGTATGGCTACACCTTC; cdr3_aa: CASSDGGYGYTF
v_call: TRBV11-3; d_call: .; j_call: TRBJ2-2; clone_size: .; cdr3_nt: TGTGCCAGCAGCTTACCCGGGAGCAGCGCGAACACCGGGGAGCTGTTTTTT; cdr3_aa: CASSLPGSSANTGELFF
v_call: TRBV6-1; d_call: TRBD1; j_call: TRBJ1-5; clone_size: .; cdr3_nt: TGTGCCAGCAGTCTGGACAGGGGCGGAAATCAGCCCCAGCATTTT; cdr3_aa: CASSLDRGGNQPQHF
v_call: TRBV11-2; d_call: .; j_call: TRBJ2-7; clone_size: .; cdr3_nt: TGTGCCAGCAGCTTAATGGTAGCGATTGGTTACGAGCAGTACTTC; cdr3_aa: CASSLMVAIGYEQYF
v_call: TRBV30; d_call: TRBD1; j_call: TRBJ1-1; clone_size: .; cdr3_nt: TGTGCCTGGAGTGGACCGAGGGACAGTTTCCTGAACACTGAAGCTTTCTTT; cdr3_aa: CAWSGPRDSFLNTEAFF
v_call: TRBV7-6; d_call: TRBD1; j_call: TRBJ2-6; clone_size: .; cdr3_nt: TGTGCCAGCAGCCAGGGGGACAGGGGGCTTCGTGGGGCCAACGTCCTGACTTTC; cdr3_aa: CASSQGDRGLRGANVLTF
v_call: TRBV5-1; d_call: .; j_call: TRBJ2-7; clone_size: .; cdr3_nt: TGCGCCAGCAGCCATGGGGCGGGGATCTACGAGCAGTACTTC; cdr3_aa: CASSHGAGIYEQYF
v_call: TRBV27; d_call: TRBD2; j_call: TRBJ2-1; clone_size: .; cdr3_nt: TGTGCCAGTAGCGGGAGGGCTCTCTACAATGAGCAGTTCTTC; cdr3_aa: CASSGRALYNEQFF
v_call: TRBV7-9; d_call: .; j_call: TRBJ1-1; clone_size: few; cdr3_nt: TGTGCCAGCAGCTTAGACCTGGCGAACACTGAAGCTTTCTTT; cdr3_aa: CASSLDLANTEAFF
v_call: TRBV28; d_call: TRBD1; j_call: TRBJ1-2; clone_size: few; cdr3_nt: TGTGCCAGCAGACCCGGGACAGTTAACTATGGCTACACCTTC; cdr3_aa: CASRPGTVNYGYTF
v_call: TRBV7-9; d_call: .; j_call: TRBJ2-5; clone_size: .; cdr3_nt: TGTGCCAGCAGCTTAGCGCAAGGGATAGAGACCCAGTACTTC; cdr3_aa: CASSLAQGIETQYF
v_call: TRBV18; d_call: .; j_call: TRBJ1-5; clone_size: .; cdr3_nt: TGTGCCAGCTCACCATGGTCTGGGGGCAACAATCAGCCCCAGCATTTT; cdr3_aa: CASSPWSGGNNQPQHF
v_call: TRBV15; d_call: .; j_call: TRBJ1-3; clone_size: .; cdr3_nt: TGTGCCACCAGCAGAGATTACCCGGGTGGAAACACCATATATTTT; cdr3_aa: CATSRDYPGGNTIYF
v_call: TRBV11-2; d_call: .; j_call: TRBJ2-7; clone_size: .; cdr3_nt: TGTGCCAGCGGTGGAATTGTGCCCTACGAGCAGTACTTC; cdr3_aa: CASGGIVPYEQYF
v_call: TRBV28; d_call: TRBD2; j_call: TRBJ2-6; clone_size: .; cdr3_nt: TGTGCCAGCAGTTTAGGGGGGACTAGCGGGAGGGCATCTCTGACTTTC; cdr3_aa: CASSLGGTSGRASLTF
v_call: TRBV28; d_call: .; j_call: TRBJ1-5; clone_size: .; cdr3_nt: TGTGCCACCACTCCCTTTAGGGGCCGAAAAGTCAATCAGCCCCAGCATTTT; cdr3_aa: CATTPFRGRKVNQPQHF
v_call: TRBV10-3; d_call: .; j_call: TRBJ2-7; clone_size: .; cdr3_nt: TGTGCCTCCAAGACTACGGGCTCCTCCTACGAGCAGTACTTC; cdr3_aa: CASKTTGSSYEQYF
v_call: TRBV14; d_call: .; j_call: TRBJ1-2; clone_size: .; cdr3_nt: TGTGCCAGCAGCCAAGACGGACCCTATGGCTACACCTTC; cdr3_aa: CASSQDGPYGYTF
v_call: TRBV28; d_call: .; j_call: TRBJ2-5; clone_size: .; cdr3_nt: TGTGCCAGCAGTCAGGGATTAAAGGAGACCCAGTACTTC; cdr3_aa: CASSQGLKETQYF
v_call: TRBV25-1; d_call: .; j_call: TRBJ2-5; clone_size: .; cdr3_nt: TGTGCCACCATGCAGGCAGAGACCCAGTACTTC; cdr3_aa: CATMQAETQYF
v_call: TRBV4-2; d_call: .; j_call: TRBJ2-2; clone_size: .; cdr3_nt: TGTGCCAGCAGCCAGACTGAGTCAAACACCGGGGAGCTGTTTTTT; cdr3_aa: CASSQTESNTGELFF
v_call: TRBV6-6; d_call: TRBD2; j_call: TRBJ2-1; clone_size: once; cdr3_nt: TGTGCCAGCAGTTTAAAAGCGGGAGGGGGGCATGAGCAGTTCTTC; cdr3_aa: CASSLKAGGGHEQFF
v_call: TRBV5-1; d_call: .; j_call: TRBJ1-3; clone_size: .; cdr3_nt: TGCGCCACCGCGCGTCAGCCACCCGACCTAGCGCGAGACACCATATATTTT; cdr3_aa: CATARQPPDLARDTIYF
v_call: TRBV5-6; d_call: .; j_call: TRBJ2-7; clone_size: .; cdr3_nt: TGTGCCAGCAGCTTGGCAGCAAAACAGTACGAGCAGTACTTC; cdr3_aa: CASSLAAKQYEQYF
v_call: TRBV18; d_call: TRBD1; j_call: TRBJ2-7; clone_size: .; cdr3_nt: TGTGCCAGCTCACCAGGGGACAGGACCTACGAGCAGTACTTC; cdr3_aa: CASSPGDRTYEQYF
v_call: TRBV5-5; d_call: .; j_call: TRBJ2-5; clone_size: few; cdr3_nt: TGTGCCAGCAGCTCCCGAGGGGGGGAAACCCAGTACTTC; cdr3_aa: CASSSRGGETQYF
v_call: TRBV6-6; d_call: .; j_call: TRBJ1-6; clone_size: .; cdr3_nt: TGTGCCAGCAGTTACGACGGTAATTCACCCCTCCACTTT; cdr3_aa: CASSYDGNSPLHF
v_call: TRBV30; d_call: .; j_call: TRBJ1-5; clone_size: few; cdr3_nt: TGTGCCTGGAGTGTTGGAGGGGATCAGCCCCAGCATTTT; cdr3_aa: CAWSVGGDQPQHF
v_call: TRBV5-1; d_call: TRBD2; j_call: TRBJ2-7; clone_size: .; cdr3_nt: TGCGCCAGCAGCGGGGAGGGCCTATACGAGCAGTACTTC; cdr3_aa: CASSGEGLYEQYF
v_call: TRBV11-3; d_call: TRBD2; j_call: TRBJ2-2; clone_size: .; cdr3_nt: TGTGCCAGCAGCGATCGGTGGCGGGAGGTACCCGGGGAGCTGTTTTTT; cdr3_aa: CASSDRWREVPGELFF
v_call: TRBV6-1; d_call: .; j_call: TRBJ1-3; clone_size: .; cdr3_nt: TGTGCCAGCAGTGACAGGGATAGATACACCATATATTTT; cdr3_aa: CASSDRDRYTIYF
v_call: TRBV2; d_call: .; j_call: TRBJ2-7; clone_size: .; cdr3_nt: TGTGCCAGCAGTGAAATCGGAAGCGGAACCTTCTACGAGCAGTACTTC; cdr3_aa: CASSEIGSGTFYEQYF
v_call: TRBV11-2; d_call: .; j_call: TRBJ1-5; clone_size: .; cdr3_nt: TGTGCCAGCAGCTGGGACCTTAATCAGCCCCAGCATTTT; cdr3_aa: CASSWDLNQPQHF
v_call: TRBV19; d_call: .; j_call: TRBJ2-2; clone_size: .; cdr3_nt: TGTGCCAGTAGGATCCGGGTCGCCGGGGAGCTGTTTTTT; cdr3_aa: CASRIRVAGELFF
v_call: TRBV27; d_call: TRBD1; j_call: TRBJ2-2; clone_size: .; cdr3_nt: TGTGCCAGTACAGGGGTTACCGGGGAGCTGTTTTTT; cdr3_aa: CASTGVTGELFF
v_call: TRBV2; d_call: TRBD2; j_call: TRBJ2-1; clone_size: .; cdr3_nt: TGTGCCAGCAAGCCTCTAGCGGGAGTAGTCAATGAGCAGTTCTTC; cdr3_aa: CASKPLAGVVNEQFF